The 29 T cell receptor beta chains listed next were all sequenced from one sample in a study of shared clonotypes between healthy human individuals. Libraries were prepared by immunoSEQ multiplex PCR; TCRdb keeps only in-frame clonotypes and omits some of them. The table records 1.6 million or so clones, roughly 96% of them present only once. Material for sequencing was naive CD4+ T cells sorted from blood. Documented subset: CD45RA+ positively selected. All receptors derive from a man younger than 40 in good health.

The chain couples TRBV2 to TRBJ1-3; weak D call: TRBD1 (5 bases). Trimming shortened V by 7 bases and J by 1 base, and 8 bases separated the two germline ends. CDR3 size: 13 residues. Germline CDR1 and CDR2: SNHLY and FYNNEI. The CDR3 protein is CASTQGSGNTIYF. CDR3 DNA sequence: TGTGCCAGCACCCAGGGTTCTGGAAACACCATATATTTT.

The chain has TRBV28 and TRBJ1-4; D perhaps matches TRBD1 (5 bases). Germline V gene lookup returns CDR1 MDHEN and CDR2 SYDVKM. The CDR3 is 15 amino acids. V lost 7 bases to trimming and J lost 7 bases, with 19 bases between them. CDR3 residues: CASNSQGEHGEKLFF. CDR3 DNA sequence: TGTGCCAGCAACTCTCAGGGCGAACATGGTGAAAAACTGTTTTTT.

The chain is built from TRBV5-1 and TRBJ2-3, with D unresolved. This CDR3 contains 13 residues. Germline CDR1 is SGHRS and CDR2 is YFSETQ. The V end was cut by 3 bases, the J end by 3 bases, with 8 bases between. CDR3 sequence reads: CASSSQVTDTQYF. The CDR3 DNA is TGCGCCAGCAGCTCGCAGGTGACAGATACGCAGTATTTT.

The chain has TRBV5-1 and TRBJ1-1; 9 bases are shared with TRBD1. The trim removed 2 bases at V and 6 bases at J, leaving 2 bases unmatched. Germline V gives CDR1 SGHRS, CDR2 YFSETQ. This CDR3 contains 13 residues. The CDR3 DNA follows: TGCGCCAGCAGCTTAGGGACAGGGTCTGAAGCTTTCTTT. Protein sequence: CASSLGTGSEAFF.

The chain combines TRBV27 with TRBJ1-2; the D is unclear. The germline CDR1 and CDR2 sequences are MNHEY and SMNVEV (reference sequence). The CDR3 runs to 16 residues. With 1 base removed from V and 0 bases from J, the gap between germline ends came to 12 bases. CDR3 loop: CASSLLFGISNYGYTF. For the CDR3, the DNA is TGTGCCAGCAGTTTATTATTTGGCATTTCTAACTATGGCTACACCTTC.

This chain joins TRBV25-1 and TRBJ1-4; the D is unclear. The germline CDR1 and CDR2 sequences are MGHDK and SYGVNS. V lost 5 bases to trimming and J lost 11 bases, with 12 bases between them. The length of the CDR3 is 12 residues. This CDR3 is CASSSQSAKLFF. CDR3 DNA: TGTGCCAGCAGTTCACAAAGCGCGAAACTGTTTTTT.

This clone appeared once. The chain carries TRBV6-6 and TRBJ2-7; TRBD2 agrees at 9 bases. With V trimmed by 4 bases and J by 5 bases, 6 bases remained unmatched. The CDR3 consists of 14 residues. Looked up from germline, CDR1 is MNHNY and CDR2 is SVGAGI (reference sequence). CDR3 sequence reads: CASSSGTSIHEQYF. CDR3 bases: TGTGCCAGCAGTTCCGGGACTAGCATCCACGAGCAGTACTTC.

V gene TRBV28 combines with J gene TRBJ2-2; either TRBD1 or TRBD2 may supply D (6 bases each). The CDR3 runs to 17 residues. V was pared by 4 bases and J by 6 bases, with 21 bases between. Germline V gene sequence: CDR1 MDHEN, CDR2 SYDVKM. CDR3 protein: CASSYIRRGDRPGELFF. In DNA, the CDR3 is TGTGCCAGCAGTTATATCCGTAGGGGGGACCGACCCGGGGAGCTGTTTTTT.

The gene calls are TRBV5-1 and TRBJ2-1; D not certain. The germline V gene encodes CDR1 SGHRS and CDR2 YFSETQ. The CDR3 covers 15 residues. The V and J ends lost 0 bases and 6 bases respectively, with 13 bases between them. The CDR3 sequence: CASSLAGWLPNEQFF. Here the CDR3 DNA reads TGCGCCAGCAGCTTGGCGGGTTGGCTCCCCAATGAGCAGTTCTTC.

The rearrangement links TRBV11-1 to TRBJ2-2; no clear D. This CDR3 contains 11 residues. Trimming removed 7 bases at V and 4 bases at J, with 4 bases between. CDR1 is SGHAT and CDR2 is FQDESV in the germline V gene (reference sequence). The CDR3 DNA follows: TGTGCCAGCAAGGGCACCGGGGAGCTGTTTTTT. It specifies CASKGTGELFF.

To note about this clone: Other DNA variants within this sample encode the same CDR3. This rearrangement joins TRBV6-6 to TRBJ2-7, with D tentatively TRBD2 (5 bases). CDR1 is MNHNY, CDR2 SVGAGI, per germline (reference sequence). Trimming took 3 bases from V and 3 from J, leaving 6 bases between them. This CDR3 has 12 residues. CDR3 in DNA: TGTGCCAGCAGTTATCGGGGCTACGAGCAGTACTTC. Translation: CASSYRGYEQYF.

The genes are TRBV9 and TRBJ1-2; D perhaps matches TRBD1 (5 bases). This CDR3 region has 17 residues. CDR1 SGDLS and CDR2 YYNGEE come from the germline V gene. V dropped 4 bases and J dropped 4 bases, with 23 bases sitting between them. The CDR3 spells CASSPSTPAGFVYGYTF. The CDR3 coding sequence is TGTGCCAGCAGCCCATCAACCCCAGCAGGGTTTGTCTATGGCTACACCTTC.

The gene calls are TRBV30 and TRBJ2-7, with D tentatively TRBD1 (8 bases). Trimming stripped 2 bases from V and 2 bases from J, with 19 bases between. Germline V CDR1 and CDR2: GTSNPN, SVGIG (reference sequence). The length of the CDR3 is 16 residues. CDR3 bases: TGTGCCTGGAGTCTGGGTATCACAGGGGGGGCCTACGAGCAGTACTTC. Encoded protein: CAWSLGITGGAYEQYF. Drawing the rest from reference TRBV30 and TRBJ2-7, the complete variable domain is SQTIHQWPATLVQPVGSPLSLECTVEGTSNPNLYWYRQAAGRGLQLLFYSVGIGQISSEVPQNLSASRPQDRQFILSSKKLLLSDSGFYLCAWSLGITGGAYEQYFGPGTRLTVT.

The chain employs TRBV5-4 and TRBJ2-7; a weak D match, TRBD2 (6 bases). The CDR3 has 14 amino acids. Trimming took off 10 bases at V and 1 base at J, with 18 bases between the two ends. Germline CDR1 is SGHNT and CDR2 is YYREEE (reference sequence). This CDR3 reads CAVGGQGGSYEQYF. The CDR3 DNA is TGTGCCGTCGGAGGGCAGGGTGGGTCCTACGAGCAGTACTTC.

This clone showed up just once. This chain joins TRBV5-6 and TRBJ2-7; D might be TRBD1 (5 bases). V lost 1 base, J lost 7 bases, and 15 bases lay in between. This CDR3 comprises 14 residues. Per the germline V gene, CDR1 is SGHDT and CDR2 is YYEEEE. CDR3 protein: CASSLRPGSREQYF. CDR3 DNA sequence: TGTGCCAGCAGCTTGAGGCCAGGGTCGCGAGAGCAGTACTTC.

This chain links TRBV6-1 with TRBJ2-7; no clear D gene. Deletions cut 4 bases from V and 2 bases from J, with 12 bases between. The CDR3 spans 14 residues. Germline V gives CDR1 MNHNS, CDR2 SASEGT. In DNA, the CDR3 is TGTGCCAGCAGTGGGCCCCGATCTACCTACGAGCAGTACTTC. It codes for CASSGPRSTYEQYF.

CDR3 sequence: CASSAPQRNSYEQYF. The CDR3 bases are TGTGCCAGCAGTGCCCCTCAGAGAAACTCCTACGAGCAGTACTTC. The chain is built from TRBV2 and TRBJ2-7; no firm D call. Trimming removed 4 bases at V and 0 bases at J, with 13 bases between. CDR1 and CDR2 (germline): SNHLY, FYNNEI. This CDR3 comprises 15 residues.

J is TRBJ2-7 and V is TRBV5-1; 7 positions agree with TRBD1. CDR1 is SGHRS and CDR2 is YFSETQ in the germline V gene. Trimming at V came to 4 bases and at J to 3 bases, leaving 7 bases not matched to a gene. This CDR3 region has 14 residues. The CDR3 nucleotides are TGCGCCAGCAGCCCGCGACGGGACAGCTACGAGCAGTACTTC. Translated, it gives CASSPRRDSYEQYF. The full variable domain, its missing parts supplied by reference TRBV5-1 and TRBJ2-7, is KAGVTQTPRYLIKTRGQQVTLSCSPISGHRSVSWYQQTPGQGLQFLFEYFSETQRNKGNFPGRFSGRQFSNSRSEMNVSTLELGDSALYLCASSPRRDSYEQYFGPGTRLTVT.

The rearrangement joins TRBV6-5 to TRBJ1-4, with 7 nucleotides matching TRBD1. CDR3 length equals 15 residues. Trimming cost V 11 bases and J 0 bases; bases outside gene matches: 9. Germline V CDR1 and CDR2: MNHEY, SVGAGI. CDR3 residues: CAGQGELATNEKLFF. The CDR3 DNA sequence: TGTGCCGGGCAGGGGGAACTTGCAACTAATGAAAAACTGTTTTTT.

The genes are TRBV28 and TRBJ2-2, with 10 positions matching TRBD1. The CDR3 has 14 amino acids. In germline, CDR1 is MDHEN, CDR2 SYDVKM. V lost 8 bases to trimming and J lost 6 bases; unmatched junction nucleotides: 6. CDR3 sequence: CASLGQGLSGELFF. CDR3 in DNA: TGTGCCAGCTTGGGACAGGGGTTATCCGGGGAGCTGTTTTTT.

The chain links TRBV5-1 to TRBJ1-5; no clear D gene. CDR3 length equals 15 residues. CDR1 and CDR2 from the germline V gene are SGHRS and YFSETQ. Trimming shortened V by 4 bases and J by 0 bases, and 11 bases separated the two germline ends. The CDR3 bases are TGCGCCAGCAGCCTTTCGGGGTATAGCAATCAGCCCCAGCATTTT. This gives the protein CASSLSGYSNQPQHF.

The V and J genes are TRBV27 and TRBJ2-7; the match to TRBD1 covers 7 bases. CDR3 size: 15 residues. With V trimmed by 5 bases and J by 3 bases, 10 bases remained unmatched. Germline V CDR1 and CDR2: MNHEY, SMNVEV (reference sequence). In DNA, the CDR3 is TGTGCCAGCAGTCTCCTGACAGGGCCGGGCTACGAGCAGTACTTC. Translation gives CASSLLTGPGYEQYF.

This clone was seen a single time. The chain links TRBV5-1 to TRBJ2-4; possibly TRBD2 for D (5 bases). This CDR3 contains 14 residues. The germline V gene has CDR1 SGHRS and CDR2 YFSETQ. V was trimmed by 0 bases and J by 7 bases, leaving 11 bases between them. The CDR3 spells CASSLAGVGNIQYF. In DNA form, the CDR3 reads TGCGCCAGCAGCTTGGCCGGGGTGGGCAACATTCAGTACTTC.

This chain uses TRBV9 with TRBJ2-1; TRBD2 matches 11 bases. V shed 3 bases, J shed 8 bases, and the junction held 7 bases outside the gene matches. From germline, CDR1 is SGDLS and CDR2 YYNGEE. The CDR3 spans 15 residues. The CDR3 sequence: CASSEASGRWDEQFF. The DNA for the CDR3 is TGTGCCAGCAGCGAGGCTAGCGGGAGGTGGGATGAGCAGTTCTTC.

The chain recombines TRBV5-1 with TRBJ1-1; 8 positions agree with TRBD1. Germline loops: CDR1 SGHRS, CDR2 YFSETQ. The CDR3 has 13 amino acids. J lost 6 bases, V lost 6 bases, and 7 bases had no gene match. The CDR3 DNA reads TGCGCCAGCAAACCAGGGGGCGCATCTGAAGCTTTCTTT. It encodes CASKPGGASEAFF.

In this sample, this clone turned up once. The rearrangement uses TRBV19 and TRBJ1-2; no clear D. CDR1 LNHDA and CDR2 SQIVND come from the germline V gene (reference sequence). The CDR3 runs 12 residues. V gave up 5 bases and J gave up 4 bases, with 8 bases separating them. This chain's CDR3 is CASSGGIYGYTF. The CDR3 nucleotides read TGTGCCAGTAGTGGAGGGATCTATGGCTACACCTTC.

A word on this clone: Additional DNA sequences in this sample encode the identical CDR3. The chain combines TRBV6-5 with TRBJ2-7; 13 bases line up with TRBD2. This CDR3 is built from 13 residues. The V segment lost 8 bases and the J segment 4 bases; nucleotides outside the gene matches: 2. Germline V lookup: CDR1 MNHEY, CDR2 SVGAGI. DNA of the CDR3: TGTGCCAGCGGACTAGCGGGAGTTTACGAGCAGTACTTC. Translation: CASGLAGVYEQYF.

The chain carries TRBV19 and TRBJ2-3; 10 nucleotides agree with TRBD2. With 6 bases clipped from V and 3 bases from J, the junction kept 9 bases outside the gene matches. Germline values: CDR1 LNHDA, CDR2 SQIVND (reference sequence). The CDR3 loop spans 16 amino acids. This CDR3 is CASRGSSGRRTDTQYF. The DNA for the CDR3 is TGTGCCAGTAGGGGGTCTAGCGGGAGACGGACAGATACGCAGTATTTT.

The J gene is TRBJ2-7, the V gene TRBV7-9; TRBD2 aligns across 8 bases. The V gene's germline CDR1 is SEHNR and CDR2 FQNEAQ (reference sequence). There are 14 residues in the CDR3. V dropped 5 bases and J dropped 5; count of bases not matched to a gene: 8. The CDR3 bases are TGTGCCAGCAGCCCGGGACTAGACCATCACGAGCAGTACTTC. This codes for CASSPGLDHHEQYF.